Listed below are T cell receptor beta chains from one sample, sequenced in a study of cytomegalovirus exposure and HLA in healthy donors. Clones were read by immunoSEQ multiplex PCR, and TCRdb kept only the in-frame ones, dropping some. The table includes 120,000 to 150,000 clones, just under 75% detected once. The source material was PBMCs. The receptors were gathered from a woman in her late teens or twenties in good health and CMV-seronegative. The CDR3 runs from the conserved cysteine through the conserved F or W. The order of the fields is J gene, D gene, V gene, clone size, CDR3 protein, CDR3 DNA. The D gene is left open where the match is weak. Expanded clones are given a class, and other clones once, few, many or no size at all.

TRBJ1-4 | NA | TRBV1 | NA | CTSSQYPCTANEKLFF | NA
TRBJ2-7 | TRBD1 | TRBV5-6 | NA | CASSPRQGTHEQYF | TGTGCCAGCAGCCCGAGACAGGGAACTCACGAGCAGTACTTC
TRBJ2-1 | TRBD2 | TRBV11-2 | NA | CASSTRLASYEQFF | TGTGCCAGCAGCACCAGACTAGCGAGCTATGAGCAGTTCTTC
TRBJ1-1 | TRBD1 | TRBV18 | NA | CASFSPTGMDTEAFF | TGTGCCAGCTTCAGTCCGACAGGGATGGACACTGAAGCTTTCTTT
TRBJ2-1 | NA | TRBV2 | few | CASSAEGGASSYNEQFF | TGTGCCAGCAGTGCCGAAGGTGGGGCGAGCTCCTACAATGAGCAGTTCTTC
TRBJ1-4 | NA | TRBV15 | few | CATSRDPGGTNEKLFF | TGTGCCACCAGCAGAGATCCGGGGGGAACTAATGAAAAACTGTTTTTT
TRBJ2-1 | TRBD2 | TRBV13 | few | CASSRGAGGAYEQFF | TGTGCCAGCAGTCGGGGGGCGGGAGGTGCCTATGAGCAGTTCTTC
TRBJ2-5 | TRBD1 | TRBV5-6 | NA | CASSPTGTGLRTETQYF | TGTGCCAGCAGCCCAACCGGGACAGGCCTCCGGACGGAGACCCAGTACTTC
TRBJ1-5 | NA | TRBV2 | NA | CASSEQSGRTNQPQHF | TGTGCCAGCAGTGAACAGAGCGGCAGAACCAATCAGCCCCAGCATTTT
TRBJ1-2 | TRBD1 | TRBV6-1 | NA | CASSEKGTGGYGYTF | TGTGCCAGCAGTGAAAAGGGGACAGGGGGCTATGGCTACACCTTC
TRBJ2-5 | NA | TRBV6-5 | NA | CASSEFQGLETQYF | TGTGCCAGCAGTGAATTTCAGGGACTAGAGACCCAGTACTTC
TRBJ2-1 | TRBD1 | TRBV4-1 | NA | CASRRQGIYNEQFF | TGCGCCAGCAGACGACAGGGGATTTACAATGAGCAGTTCTTC
TRBJ1-1 | TRBD1 | TRBV14 | few | CASSQDNGQGARTRENTEAFF | TGTGCCAGCAGCCAAGATAATGGACAGGGGGCGCGGACCCGAGAGAACACTGAAGCTTTCTTT
TRBJ2-3 | TRBD2 | TRBV19 | NA | CASSIGPTSAIGDTQYF | TGTGCCAGTAGTATAGGGCCGACTAGCGCTATAGGAGATACGCAGTATTTT
TRBJ1-2 | NA | TRBV7-8 | NA | CASSLSAVSGYTF | TGTGCCAGCAGCTTATCCGCGGTTTCTGGCTACACCTTC
TRBJ1-5 | NA | TRBV6-5 | NA | CASSLQVNQPQHF | TGTGCCAGCAGTCTACAGGTGAATCAGCCCCAGCATTTT
TRBJ1-4 | TRBD1 | TRBV27 | few | CASSQDRLRKKLFF | TGTGCCAGCAGTCAGGACAGGTTGAGAAAAAAACTGTTTTTT
TRBJ1-1 | NA | TRBV28 | NA | CASSLQGGTEAFF | TGTGCCAGCAGTTTGCAGGGAGGGACTGAAGCTTTCTTT
TRBJ1-2 | NA | TRBV7-2 | NA | CASSLTPRVRAVNYGYTF | TGTGCCAGCAGCTTAACCCCAAGGGTCAGGGCGGTTAACTATGGCTACACCTTC
TRBJ2-1 | TRBD2 | TRBV19 | NA | CASRYSGRAQDEQFF | TGTGCCAGTAGGTATAGCGGGAGGGCACAGGATGAGCAGTTCTTC
TRBJ1-2 | NA | TRBV7-2 | NA | CASSLVDSYGYTF | TGTGCCAGCAGCTTAGTAGACAGCTATGGCTACACCTTC
TRBJ2-1 | TRBD2 | TRBV7-2 | NA | CASSQTSGRAIEQFF | TGTGCCAGCAGCCAGACTAGCGGGAGGGCCATTGAGCAGTTCTTC
TRBJ2-1 | TRBD2 | TRBV13 | NA | CASSMETAGGTYNEQFF | TGTGCCAGCAGCATGGAAACAGCGGGAGGAACCTACAATGAGCAGTTCTTC
TRBJ1-3 | TRBD1 | TRBV12-5 | NA | CASGGGQAWNTIYF | TGTGCTAGTGGTGGGGGACAGGCGTGGAACACCATATATTTT
TRBJ2-5 | TRBD2 | TRBV19 | once | CASRWELISGRGETQYF | TGTGCCAGTAGATGGGAACTAATTAGCGGGAGAGGTGAGACCCAGTACTTC
TRBJ1-1 | NA | TRBV7-9 | NA | CASSLGGQTGYTRTEAFF | TGTGCCAGCAGCTTAGGGGGGCAGACAGGATATACCAGAACCGAAGCTTTCTTT
TRBJ2-7 | TRBD1 | TRBV4-3 | NA | CASSQDADRGFYEQYF | TGCGCCAGCAGCCAAGATGCGGACAGGGGGTTCTACGAGCAGTACTTC
TRBJ1-6 | NA | TRBV7-9 | once | CASSLEGAGSPLHF | TGTGCCAGCAGCTTAGAAGGGGCGGGATCACCCCTCCACTTT
TRBJ1-2 | NA | TRBV14 | NA | CASSQDLRGSSGYTF | TGTGCCAGCAGCCAAGATTTAAGGGGGAGCTCGGGCTACACCTTC
TRBJ2-1 | TRBD1 | TRBV7-3 | NA | CASSATGGSYNEQFF | TGTGCCAGCAGCGCGACAGGGGGCTCCTACAATGAGCAGTTCTTC
TRBJ2-1 | TRBD1 | TRBV7-8 | NA | CASILDRATYNEQFF | TGTGCCAGCATCTTGGACAGGGCGACCTACAATGAGCAGTTCTTC
TRBJ2-7 | TRBD1 | TRBV7-9 | few | CASSEDRGSREQYF | TGTGCCAGCAGCGAGGACAGGGGGAGTAGGGAGCAGTACTTC
TRBJ2-3 | TRBD2 | TRBV19 | NA | CASSPRTSGTSTDTQYF | TGTGCCAGTAGTCCCCGAACTAGCGGAACTAGCACAGATACGCAGTATTTT
TRBJ2-5 | TRBD2 | TRBV11-3 | NA | CASSLGSYSGGETQYF | TGTGCCAGCAGCTTAGGCTCGTACAGCGGGGGGGAGACCCAGTACTTC
TRBJ2-3 | TRBD2 | TRBV10-3 | NA | CASGTSGGVGDTQYF | TGTGCCAGCGGGACTAGCGGGGGGGTAGGAGATACGCAGTATTTT
TRBJ1-1 | NA | TRBV27 | NA | CASSRGTEAFF | TGTGCCAGCAGTCGGGGGACTGAAGCTTTCTTT
TRBJ1-2 | NA | TRBV9 | NA | CASSAQENYGYTF | TGTGCCAGCAGCGCTCAGGAAAACTATGGCTACACCTTC
TRBJ1-2 | NA | TRBV9 | NA | CASSVRDTNYGYTF | TGTGCCAGCAGCGTTAGGGACACTAACTATGGCTACACCTTC
TRBJ2-2 | NA | TRBV6-1 | NA | CASSEAVRTGELFF | TGTGCCAGCAGTGAAGCGGTCAGGACCGGGGAGCTGTTTTTT
TRBJ2-5 | TRBD1 | TRBV7-6 | NA | CASSLERGLQETQYF | TGTGCCAGCAGCTTAGAAAGGGGGCTGCAAGAGACCCAGTACTTC
TRBJ2-3 | NA | TRBV19 | NA | CASSMGGPSTDTQYF | TGTGCCAGTAGTATGGGTGGGCCAAGCACAGATACGCAGTATTTT
TRBJ2-6 | TRBD2 | TRBV4-1 | NA | CASSQETSGSWANVLTF | TGCGCCAGCAGCCAAGAGACTAGCGGGAGTTGGGCCAACGTCCTGACTTTC
TRBJ2-1 | NA | TRBV10-3 | NA | CAISDSRGLKQFF | TGTGCCATCAGTGACTCCCGGGGTCTAAAGCAGTTCTTC
TRBJ2-7 | TRBD1 | TRBV15 | NA | CATSRATGAGHEQYF | TGTGCCACCAGCAGAGCAACAGGGGCTGGACACGAGCAGTACTTC
TRBJ1-4 | NA | TRBV5-1 | NA | CASSWRGESNEKLFF | TGCGCCAGCAGCTGGAGGGGAGAGTCTAATGAAAAACTGTTTTTT
TRBJ1-4 | TRBD1 | TRBV6-1 | NA | CASSWTGQNEKLFF | TGTGCCAGCAGTTGGACAGGCCAGAATGAAAAACTGTTTTTT
TRBJ1-2 | NA | TRBV29-1 | NA | CSVEVWGPSYGYTF | TGCAGCGTTGAAGTCTGGGGGCCCTCCTATGGCTACACCTTC
TRBJ1-1 | TRBD1 | TRBV5-1 | NA | CASSGGQRNTEAFF | TGCGCCAGCAGCGGGGGACAGCGGAACACTGAAGCTTTCTTT
TRBJ1-3 | TRBD1 | TRBV7-2 | NA | CASSLGDSSGNTIYF | TGTGCCAGCAGCCTAGGGGACAGCTCTGGAAACACCATATATTTT
TRBJ1-1 | NA | TRBV7-3 | NA | CASSLTGNTEAFF | TGTGCCAGCAGCTTGACGGGGAACACTGAAGCTTTCTTT
TRBJ2-1 | TRBD2 | TRBV15 | NA | CATSRDLSLAGNNEQFF | TGTGCCACCAGCAGAGATCTTTCGCTAGCGGGGAACAATGAGCAGTTCTTC
TRBJ2-1 | TRBD2 | TRBV2 | NA | CASRGLVGAYNEQFF | TGTGCCAGCAGGGGACTAGTTGGGGCCTACAATGAGCAGTTCTTC
TRBJ1-1 | NA | TRBV6-5 | NA | CASRSSIPPEAFF | TGTGCCAGCAGGTCGAGCATTCCCCCTGAAGCTTTCTTT
TRBJ2-3 | TRBD1 | TRBV6-1 | NA | CASSGTGHSDTQYF | TGTGCCAGCAGTGGGACAGGGCATTCAGATACGCAGTATTTT
TRBJ2-1 | NA | TRBV5-4 | NA | CASSPMSQRSSYNEQFF | TGTGCCAGCAGCCCCATGAGTCAAAGGAGCTCCTACAATGAGCAGTTCTTC